The entry that follows covers one T cell receptor beta chain sequence. This sample is drawn from a study of blood T cell repertoires in COVID-19. About the research overall: Specimens from acute and convalescent COVID-19 originated in the United States, Italy and Spain.

Measured with immunoSEQ multiplex PCR; TCRdb has only the in-frame clones, and not every one. Counted here are roughly 360,000 clones, 88% occurring once; the ten biggest clones make up more than 0.9%. Participants came from roughly 24 US areas, aged roughly 18 to 95 years. The sample taken for sequencing was PBMCs or T cells enriched from blood (not recorded which). The sequence came from a woman aged 25-40 years with acute COVID-19.

In DNA, the CDR3 is TGTGCCAGCAGCCCAACCGGGACATCCTACGAGCAGTACTTC. It codes for CASSPTGTSYEQYF. This chain links TRBV7-3 with TRBJ2-7; D is possibly TRBD1 (6 bases). Trimming removed 5 bases at V and 1 base at J, with 12 bases between. There are 14 residues in the CDR3. CDR1 and CDR2 from the germline V gene are SGHTA and FQGTGA. The whole variable domain, remainder taken from reference TRBV7-3 and TRBJ2-7, is GAGVSQTPSNKVTEKGKYVELRCDPISGHTALYWYRQSLGQGPEFLIYFQGTGAADDSGLPNDRFFAVRPEGSVSTLKIQRTERGDSAVYLCASSPTGTSYEQYFGPGTRLTVT.